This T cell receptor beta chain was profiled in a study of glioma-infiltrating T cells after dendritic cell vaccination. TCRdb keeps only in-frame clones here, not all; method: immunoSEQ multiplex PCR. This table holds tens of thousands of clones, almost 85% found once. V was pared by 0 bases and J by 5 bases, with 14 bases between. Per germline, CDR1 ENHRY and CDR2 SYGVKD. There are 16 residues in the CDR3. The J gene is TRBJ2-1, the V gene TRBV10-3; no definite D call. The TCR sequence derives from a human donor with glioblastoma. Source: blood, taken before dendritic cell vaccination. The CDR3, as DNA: TGTGCCATCAGTGAGTCACACCGGGTCGAAAACAATGAGCAGTTCTTC. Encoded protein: CAISESHRVENNEQFF.